A single sample gave rise to the 7 T cell receptor beta chains below, sequenced in a study of response to subunit inactivated influenza vaccine. TCRdb independently ran MiXCR on the RT-PCR reads; one entry per CDR3 protein. The profile covers about 700,000 distinct CDR3 sequences, with around 16% appearing a single time and approximately 10% taken by the ten largest. The sequences come from PBMCs from blood, collected approximately 12 days after vaccination. The source is a man aged 45-60 years who received an inactivated influenza vaccine.

The gene calls are TRBV27 and TRBJ2-5, with unresolved D. V lost 4 bases and J lost 2, with 20 bases in between. The CDR3 extends over 17 amino acids. Germline CDR1 and CDR2: MNHEY and SMNVEV (reference sequence). CDR3 residues: CASSSRPLPSTQETQYF. The CDR3, as DNA: TGTGCCAGCAGTTCTAGACCCTTGCCTAGTACTCAAGAGACCCAGTACTTC.

This clonotype turned up a few times. The chain has TRBV2 and TRBJ2-3, with 14 bases matching TRBD2. V was pared by 10 bases and J by 4 bases, with 7 bases of the junction left unmatched. CDR1 and CDR2 (germline): SNHLY, FYNNEI. The CDR3 length is 15 residues. The CDR3 is CAKGTSGGVADTQYF. CDR3 sequence (DNA): TGTGCCAAAGGGACTAGCGGGGGTGTGGCAGATACGCAGTATTTT.

The chain has TRBV23-1 and TRBJ1-5, with D perhaps matching TRBD1 (6 bases). TRBV23-1 is flagged as an ORF with uncertain function. The CDR3 is made up of 16 amino acids. V gave up 3 bases and J gave up 0 bases, with 12 bases separating them. The CDR3: CASSQSGDRSNQPQHF. The CDR3 bases are TGCGCCAGCAGTCAGTCAGGGGATCGTAGCAATCAGCCCCAGCATTTT.

The chain couples TRBV20-1 to TRBJ2-2; TRBD1 matches at 7 bases. The CDR3 is 14 residues long. J gave up 5 bases and V 2 bases, and 5 bases lay outside the gene matches. The V gene's germline CDR1 is DFQATT and CDR2 SNEGSKA (reference sequence). The CDR3 is CSARQYRGTGELFF. CDR3 in DNA: TGCAGTGCTAGACAATACAGGGGTACCGGGGAGCTGTTTTTT.

This clonotype has a handful of counts. J is TRBJ2-3 and V is TRBV6-4; possibly TRBD2 for D (5 bases). The germline V and J ends were trimmed by 2 bases and 4 bases, with 10 bases remaining between them. Germline values: CDR1 MRHNA, CDR2 SNTAGT. This CDR3 has 14 residues. The CDR3 loop is CASSDGLAADTQYF. The CDR3 DNA reads as TGTGCCAGCAGTGACGGGCTAGCAGCAGATACGCAGTATTTT.

This clonotype has just a few counts. V is TRBV20-1 and J is TRBJ2-7, with D possibly matching TRBD2 (6 bases). V lost 0 bases and J lost 4, with 13 bases in between. The CDR3 is made up of 14 amino acids. CDR1 is DFQATT and CDR2 is SNEGSKA in the germline V gene (reference sequence). The CDR3 protein is CSARDGGIWYEQYF. The CDR3 DNA reads TGCAGTGCTAGAGATGGGGGGATCTGGTACGAGCAGTACTTC.

This clonotype was observed many times. The chain is built from TRBV28 and TRBJ1-2; TRBD1 aligns across 7 bases. After removal of 4 bases from V and 1 base from J, the junction contained 6 bases not matched to a gene. This CDR3 has 15 amino acids. Germline V gene sequence: CDR1 MDHEN, CDR2 SYDVKM. The CDR3 here is CASSSSRGINYGYTF. In nucleotides, the CDR3 is TGTGCCAGCAGTTCCTCCAGGGGGATTAACTATGGCTACACCTTC.